This TCR beta chain was sequenced during a study of blood T cells in healthy people across ages. Together with a sample-barcoded 5' primer, a J-beta primer mix was included in a second PCR lasting about 7 to 11 cycles. A template-switch adaptor with 12 random nucleotides tagged each cDNA molecule. TCRdb processed the 5' RACE reads anew with MiXCR; each CDR3 protein has one entry. The sample includes 600,000 or so distinct CDR3 sequences, roughly 20% of them seen just once. This clonotype has more than one count but fewer than ten. V lost 0 bases, J lost 0 bases, and 8 bases lay in between. Germline values: CDR1 SEHNR, CDR2 FQNEAQ (reference sequence). The CDR3 spans 16 residues.

Material for sequencing was blood. V usage is TRBV7-9 and J usage is TRBJ1-4; D not certain. This sequence originates from a man aged 70-80 years in good health. CDR3 protein: CASSLAREATNEKLFF. CDR3 coding DNA: TGTGCCAGCAGCTTAGCGCGGGAGGCAACTAATGAAAAACTGTTTTTT.